Listed below are T cell receptor beta chains from one sample, sequenced in a study of CD8 T cells in acute hepatitis C reinfection. The repertoire was sequenced with immunoSEQ multiplex PCR; TCRdb's copy has only in-frame clones and lacks some. The profile shows about 38,000 clones, over 75% of them singletons. The sequenced material came from naive CD8+ T cells from PBMCs. The receptors shown here come from a woman between 18 and 30 years old who spontaneously cleared hepatitis C infection. CDR3s include the opening cysteine and the closing phenylalanine or tryptophan. A D gene is named only where the DNA matches it firmly. Expanded clones are given a class, and other clones once, few, many or no size at all.

TRBJ1-5 TRBV10-3 . . TGTGCCATCAGTGATACAGAATATAGCAATCAGCCCCAGCATTTT CAISDTEYSNQPQHF
TRBJ2-6 TRBV27 TRBD2 . TGTGCCAGCAGCCCCCCTCCAGGACTAGCGGGATTTGGTGGGGCCAACGTCCTGACTTTC CASSPPPGLAGFGGANVLTF
TRBJ2-5 TRBV4-1 TRBD2 . TGCGCCAGCAGCCAAAGACTAGCGGAACAAGAGACCCAGTACTTC CASSQRLAEQETQYF
TRBJ2-7 TRBV29-1 TRBD1 . TGCAGCGTCGCTCCGGGACAGGGCCACGAGCAGTACTTC CSVAPGQGHEQYF
TRBJ2-3 TRBV27 . . TGTGCCAGCAGTTCTGCAGATACGCAGTATTTT CASSSADTQYF
TRBJ1-5 TRBV4-1 . . TGCGCCAGCAGCTACGGCCAGGGCAATCAGCCCCAGCATTTT CASSYGQGNQPQHF
TRBJ2-3 TRBV27 . once TGTGCCAGCAGTTTACTAGGGTCGTCGCTAGATACGCAGTATTTT CASSLLGSSLDTQYF
TRBJ1-5 TRBV27 TRBD1 few TGTGCCAGCAGTCAAGGGACAGTTAGCAATCAGCCCCAGCATTTT CASSQGTVSNQPQHF
TRBJ1-2 TRBV29-1 . . TGCAGCGTTTATACGGGAATCTATGGCTACACCTTC CSVYTGIYGYTF
TRBJ1-2 TRBV9 TRBD1 . TGTGCCAGCAGCGTAGAGGGACAGGGAGGTGGCTACACCTTC CASSVEGQGGGYTF
TRBJ2-1 TRBV9 TRBD2 . TGTGCCAGCAATGCGGGAGGTAATGAGCAGTTCTTC CASNAGGNEQFF
TRBJ1-2 TRBV25-1 . . TGTGCCAGCGGACGGACAGATTATGGCTACACCTTC CASGRTDYGYTF
TRBJ2-7 TRBV18 . . TGTGCCAGCTCACCAATGCCTCGGGCGCGCCACGAGCAGTACTTC CASSPMPRARHEQYF
TRBJ2-7 TRBV11-2 . . TGTGCCAGCAGGGATCCACAGGGTTATGCTTACGAGCAGTACTTC CASRDPQGYAYEQYF
TRBJ1-2 TRBV6-5 . . TGTGCCAGCAGTTCCCCCCAGACCTTC CASSSPQTF
TRBJ2-3 TRBV21-1 . . TGTGCCAGCCCTGGGGGGGACTCCACCATTCGGGCGACAGATACGCAGTATTTT CASPGGDSTIRATDTQYF
TRBJ2-1 TRBV9 TRBD2 . TGTGCCAGCAGCGGGACTAGCGGGAGTCTCAATGAGCAGTTCTTC CASSGTSGSLNEQFF
TRBJ2-1 TRBV19 . . TGTGCCAGTAGTGAGGGGGGTCGCAATGAGCAGTTCTTC CASSEGGRNEQFF
TRBJ2-1 TRBV5-6 . . TGTGCCAGCAGTCGTGACCTCAGGGTCCATGAGCAGTTCTTC CASSRDLRVHEQFF
TRBJ2-7 TRBV11-2 . . TGTGCCAGCAGCTTAGAAGTCTCGTACGAGCAGTACTTC CASSLEVSYEQYF
TRBJ1-2 TRBV23-1 . . TGCGCCAGCGCTCCCCCGCCGTTGGGTGGCTACACCTTC CASAPPPLGGYTF
TRBJ2-3 TRBV27 . . TGTGCCAGCAGTTTAGTCGGAGATACGCAGTATTTT CASSLVGDTQYF
TRBJ2-7 TRBV12-5 TRBD1 . TGTGCTAGTGGCTATGGGACAGAAACCTACGAGCAGTACTTC CASGYGTETYEQYF
TRBJ2-2 TRBV7-3 TRBD2 . TGTGCCAGCAGCTTGGGACTAGCGGGAGTTCACACCGGGGAGCTGTTTTTT CASSLGLAGVHTGELFF
TRBJ2-7 TRBV6-5 . . TGTGCCAGCAGTAACGCCCTCGACAGGCCCTACGAGCAGTACTTC CASSNALDRPYEQYF
TRBJ1-2 TRBV4-1 TRBD1 few TGCGCCAGCAGCCCAGGGGGCGCAAATGGCTACACCTTC CASSPGGANGYTF
TRBJ2-1 TRBV9 TRBD1 . TGTGCCAGCAGCGTAGATATGGGACAGGGTCTTAATGAGCAGTTCTTC CASSVDMGQGLNEQFF
TRBJ1-2 TRBV16 . . TGTGCCAGCAGCCAATTCGATAGCACGGGCTATGGCTACACCTTC CASSQFDSTGYGYTF
TRBJ2-3 TRBV29-1 . . TGCAGCGTTGATTGGGGGTCCCAGTATTTT CSVDWGSQYF